This T cell receptor (beta chain) stems from a study of metastatic and nonmetastatic thyroid tumors. Across the whole study: Malignant thyroid and benign thyroid patients provided blood and tumor or nodule tissue whose repertoires were compared.

This clone was counted between two and nine times. Sequence at one end of the junction differs from germline and may be a read error. Through MiXCR, TCRdb re-clonotyped the PCR reads. Of roughly 20,000 clones detected, around 28% appear once; the ten largest clones hold 6% to 7%. The germline V gene encodes CDR1 ENHRY and CDR2 SYGVKD. The CDR3 is made up of 13 amino acids. All patients reached thyroid surgery having received no treatment beforehand. The clonotype originates from a female donor with papillary thyroid cancer or a benign thyroid nodule (not recorded which). Some clones in this sample may be carry-over from other donors' samples. This sequence joins TRBV10-3 and TRBJ1-2; 7 nucleotides align to TRBD1. The sample consisted of blood. The CDR3 coding sequence is TGTGCCATCAGAGAAACAGGGGATGGGGGCTGCACCTTC. Its translation: CAIRETGDGGCTF.